This T cell receptor beta chain was documented in a study of PD-1 blockade in classical Hodgkin lymphoma. Each of the patients experienced relapse following autologous stem cell transplantation, and their brentuximab vedotin exposure differed. Starting with thawed PBMCs, CD4+ T cells were purified by magnetic negative selection. The CDR3 runs to 15 residues. CDR1 and CDR2 from the germline V gene are MDHEN and SYDVKM. J gave up 2 bases and V 5 bases, and 7 bases lay outside the gene matches. The repertoire was sequenced with immunoSEQ multiplex PCR; TCRdb's copy has only in-frame clones and lacks some. The data show roughly 7,000 clones, 80% seen once.

Sample: CD4+ T cells from blood, taken at baseline. The sequence was collected from a human donor with classical Hodgkin lymphoma. The chain employs TRBV28 and TRBJ2-7; TRBD1 matches 9 bases. CDR3 amino acids: CASSVPGQGPYEQYF. CDR3 DNA sequence: TGTGCCAGCAGTGTACCGGGACAGGGACCCTACGAGCAGTACTTC.